The present T cell receptor (beta chain) was sequenced within a study of post-analysis software for immune sequencing data. The study, taken as a whole, reports: When the samples were clustered directly with F measure, those that had been prepared in the same batch showed strong co-clustering. Among multiple sclerosis patients, normalized Chao1 diversity was significantly below that of controls. Among four to six TRBV segments more frequent in patients than controls were TRBV5-6, TRBV5-1 and TRBV20-1.

V dropped 3 bases and J dropped 3; count of bases not matched to a gene: 5. Germline lookup yields CDR1 SNHLY and CDR2 FYNNEI. This CDR3 has 15 amino acids. A remark on this clonotype: Its antigen is not known.

Unique molecular identifiers featured in each of the TCR beta cDNA libraries. T cells, about 0.95 to 10 million of them, yielded some 540,000 cDNA molecules. TCRdb reprocessed the PCR reads with MiXCR, giving one entry per CDR3 protein. The sample has 450,000 to 700,000 distinct CDR3 sequences; 40% to 50% are singletons. Sequenced sample: blood. The receptor was isolated from a girl between 5 and 17 years old with multiple sclerosis. V usage is TRBV2 and J usage is TRBJ2-7; TRBD1 matches 10 bases. The CDR3 sequence is CASSEGQGTHYEQYF. The DNA for the CDR3 is TGTGCCAGCAGTGAGGGACAGGGGACACACTACGAGCAGTACTTC.